The following is a T cell receptor beta chain sequence with its context. The antigen remains undetermined. These data are taken from a study of cytomegalovirus exposure and HLA in healthy donors. With 4 bases clipped from V and 4 bases from J, the junction kept 2 bases outside the gene matches. In germline, CDR1 is SGHNT, CDR2 YYREEE (reference sequence). The CDR3 length is 15 residues. The study's findings and limits: It was only CMV serostatus that was available as immune exposure information. Some V segments, TRBV6-2 and TRBV6-3 among them, were indistinguishable and were therefore excluded. It was in a later analysis that TCR association rates were seen to vary by HLA locus, highest for DRB1 and lowest for HLA-C.

This PCR relied on a set of 60 Vbeta primers and 13 Jbeta primers. Libraries were prepared by immunoSEQ multiplex PCR; TCRdb keeps only in-frame clonotypes and omits some of them. The sample has 150,000 to 200,000 clones; roughly 83% are singletons. The rearrangement uses TRBV5-4 and TRBJ2-2, with 12 nucleotides matching TRBD1. The source material was PBMCs. The sequence was obtained from a woman aged 50 to 60 in good health and CMV-seronegative. CDR3 protein: CASSGTGGVTGELFF. The CDR3 DNA reads TGTGCCAGCAGCGGGACAGGGGGCGTCACCGGGGAGCTGTTTTTT.